The next 8 T cell receptor beta chains were all read from a single sample in a study of T cell changes during pregnancy in multiple sclerosis. Clones were read by immunoSEQ multiplex PCR, and TCRdb kept only the in-frame ones, dropping some. The sample lists tens of thousands of clones, about 92% seen once, with 1.3% in the top ten. The sequencing input was peripheral blood. These receptors were obtained from a female donor with multiple sclerosis, enrolled in a pregnancy study.

V is TRBV28 and J is TRBJ1-4; D perhaps matches TRBD1 (5 bases). The germline V gene has CDR1 MDHEN and CDR2 SYDVKM. The CDR3 totals 15 residues. Deletions cut 4 bases from V and 7 bases from J, with 16 bases between. The CDR3, as DNA: TGTGCCAGCAGTTCCCCGGGACGGGAGGGTGAAAAACTGTTTTTT. Amino acid sequence: CASSSPGREGEKLFF.

J is TRBJ2-1 and V is TRBV7-9; 10 bases fit TRBD2. This CDR3 has 16 residues. Germline assignment: CDR1 SEHNR and CDR2 FQNEAQ (reference sequence). Trimming removed 5 bases from V and 5 bases from J; junction bases left unmatched: 9. CDR3 nucleotides: TGTGCCAGCAGCCCCTCCTACGGGACTAGCGACAATGAGCAGTTCTTC. The encoded protein is CASSPSYGTSDNEQFF.

CDR3 in DNA: TGTGCCAGCAGTTTATCCCCGCGGGAGCAGTACTTC. Encoded protein: CASSLSPREQYF. The rearrangement uses TRBV28 and TRBJ2-7; no clear D gene. The germline V and J ends were trimmed by 1 base and 7 bases, with 8 bases remaining between them. This CDR3 region has 12 residues. CDR1 MDHEN and CDR2 SYDVKM come from the germline V gene.

This rearrangement joins TRBV19 to TRBJ2-7; 9 nucleotides match TRBD2. V was pared by 7 bases and J by 5 bases, with 6 bases of the junction left unmatched. The germline CDR1 and CDR2 sequences are LNHDA and SQIVND (reference sequence). The CDR3 is made up of 13 amino acids. The CDR3 DNA reads as TGTGCCAGTAAGGGTAGCGGGAGTAACGAGCAGTACTTC. Its translation is CASKGSGSNEQYF.

The table lists this clone with a count of one. V usage is TRBV4-3 and J usage is TRBJ1-3, with no clear D. Germline V gene lookup returns CDR1 LGHNA and CDR2 YSLEER. The CDR3 spans 17 residues. V was clipped by 0 bases and J by 3 bases, with 15 bases between them. The CDR3 region has the DNA TGCGCCAGCAGCCAAGAGGCCGATCCCATCTTTGGAAACACCATATATTTT. Amino acid sequence: CASSQEADPIFGNTIYF.

The chain employs TRBV29-1 and TRBJ1-1, with a tentative D call TRBD1 (5 bases). CDR1 and CDR2 (germline): SQVTM, ANQGSEA. The CDR3 extends over 13 amino acids. Between the trimmed V and J ends, which lost 7 bases and 4 bases, there was a span of 16 bases. The CDR3 coding sequence is TGCAGCGCTGGGACTGGCCCTAGCACTGAAGCTTTCTTT. Translation: CSAGTGPSTEAFF.

The chain combines TRBV7-2 with TRBJ1-5; TRBD1 might be the D (5 bases). Germline V CDR1 and CDR2: SGHTA, FQGNSA. The V end was cut by 5 bases, the J end by 3 bases, with 17 bases between. This CDR3 is built from 16 residues. The CDR3 loop is CASSPQGVSSNQPQHF. CDR3 coding DNA: TGTGCCAGCAGCCCCCAAGGGGTGAGTTCCAATCAGCCCCAGCATTTT. Together with reference TRBV7-2 and TRBJ1-5, the CDR3 gives the full variable domain: GAGVSQSPSNKVTEKGKDVELRCDPISGHTALYWYRQSLGQGLEFLIYFQGNSAPDKSGLPSDRFSAERTGGSVSTLTIQRTQQEDSAVYLCASSPQGVSSNQPQHFGDGTRLSIL.

The chain uses TRBV2 and TRBJ2-7; unclear D gene. V dropped 4 bases and J dropped 2 bases, with 6 bases sitting between them. The germline V gene encodes CDR1 SNHLY and CDR2 FYNNEI. This CDR3 is built from 12 residues. The DNA of the CDR3 is TGTGCCAGCAGTGTCTGGCCCTACGAGCAGTACTTC. The encoded protein is CASSVWPYEQYF.